The clone carrying this T cell receptor beta chain was detected many times. Its matching antigen is unknown. The record originates from a study of CD8 T cells in ankylosing spondylitis. Quantitative 5'-RACE was performed with molecular barcodes, and it yielded the TCR beta libraries. TCRdb passed the 5' RACE reads through MiXCR, listing each CDR3 protein once. The sample carries roughly 400,000 distinct CDR3 sequences, 20% to 25% recorded once. Findings and caveats of the study: What appeared characteristic of ankylosing spondylitis blood was a TCR beta motif of fewer than ten highly homologous variants. There were earlier reports of some motif variants in reactive arthritis synovial fluid and blood.

The germline V and J ends were trimmed by 5 bases and 5 bases, with 9 bases remaining between them. The CDR3 has 12 residues. The specimen sequenced was blood, either unsorted or a sorted T cell fraction (not recorded which). The TCR was taken from a male donor with ankylosing spondylitis. J is TRBJ1-2 and V is TRBV12-3 or TRBV12-4; tentative D call: TRBD1 (6 bases). CDR3: CASSQDRYGYTF. CDR3 DNA: TGTGCCAGCAGTCAGGACAGATATGGCTACACCTTC.